The clone carrying this TCR beta chain was seen only a few times. Its antigen is currently unknown. The CDR3 consists of 12 residues. Germline values: CDR1 DFQATT, CDR2 SNEGSKA (reference sequence). The sample belongs to a study of blood T cells in healthy people across ages. Study-wide results and limits: The unknown donor CMV status may have confounded expanded clonotype changes.

Russia was home to the donors, healthy Caucasian individuals aged roughly 6 to 100. Each sample had at least 6 million PBMCs isolated. Total RNA extraction produced at least 5.5 micrograms (per sample) for the study. A second PCR, run for roughly 7 to 11 cycles, used a sample-barcoded 5' primer plus a J-beta primer mix. MiXCR, run by TCRdb on the 5' RACE reads, gives a single entry per CDR3 protein. The sample lists roughly 1,300,000 distinct CDR3 sequences; 45% to 70% were seen once. The rearrangement uses TRBV20-1 and TRBJ2-5, with unresolved D. Specimen: blood. The receptor comes from a man aged 18 to 30 in good health. The DNA for the CDR3 is TGCAGCCTATCCAGATACCAAGAGACCCAGTACTTC. Residues: CSLSRYQETQYF.